This entry features one T cell receptor (beta chain) sequence. Template material for TCR beta VDJ and CDR3 profiling consisted of genomic DNA. TCRdb called the reads again in MiXCR, with one record for every CDR3 protein. Of roughly 180,000 distinct CDR3 sequences in the sample, roughly 65% were seen once. These data belong to a study of CD8+CD57+ T cells in acquired aplastic anemia. Turning to the study itself: Isolated CD4+ and CD8+ cells, once sorted, yielded DNA averaging about 3.2 ug.

Before being chosen for sequencing, patients had shown CD8+CD57+ cell expansion by flow cytometry. This receptor was taken from a human donor with aplastic anemia. The sequenced material came from sorted CD4+, CD8+, or CD8+CD57+ T cells (not recorded which) from PBMCs.

This CDR3 reads CASSELKRGLEQFF. The CDR3 nucleotides are TGTGCCAGCAGTGAATTAAAACGAGGATTGGAGCAGTTCTTC. The rearrangement joins TRBV25-1 to TRBJ2-1, with D uncertain. V shed 1 base and J shed 10 bases, with 14 bases lying between them. Germline assignment: CDR1 MGHDK and CDR2 SYGVNS. This CDR3 is 14 amino acids long.